The following is a T cell receptor (beta chain) sequence with its context. Its antigen is as yet unknown. Per the germline V gene, CDR1 is MNHEY and CDR2 is SMNVEV (reference sequence). V was pared by 4 bases and J by 5 bases, with 11 bases between. The CDR3 sequence is 14 residues long. The data derive from a study of cytomegalovirus exposure and HLA in healthy donors. Use of 60 Vbeta and 13 Jbeta primers characterized the PCR. Clones were read by immunoSEQ multiplex PCR, and TCRdb kept only the in-frame ones, dropping some. The sample yields roughly 180,000 clones, roughly 83% seen once. Broader study findings: A list of around 160 TCR beta chains associated with cytomegalovirus was given. In presence/absence analyses, roughly uniform sequencing depth across donors was assumed.

This TCR was recovered from a young man in good health and CMV-seronegative. V and J are TRBV27 and TRBJ1-4; tentative D call: TRBD1 (6 bases). Sample: PBMCs. The CDR3 protein is CASSSRDTNEKLFF. The DNA for the CDR3 is TGTGCCAGCAGTTCCCGGGACACCAATGAAAAACTGTTTTTT.